This T cell receptor beta chain was sequenced during a study of blood T cell repertoires in COVID-19. At the level of the study: PBMCs, B-cell-depleted T cells, or T cells were the source of the cDNA or gDNA that made up the material.

The CDR3 contains 15 residues. Germline V gene data show CDR1 as LNHDA and CDR2 as SQIVND (reference sequence). V gave up 3 bases and J gave up 6 bases; unmatched junction bases: 7. Assay used: immunoSEQ multiplex PCR; TCRdb lists only in-frame clones, some missing. The table lists fewer than 250,000 clones, over 80% of them singletons, with approximately 6.2% in the top ten. The source is a woman aged 40 to 50 who had recovered from COVID-19. The gene calls are TRBV19 and TRBJ2-7; 11 bases map to TRBD1. Sequencing was performed on PBMCs or T cells enriched from blood (not recorded which). CDR3 sequence reads: CASSIPGTGGSEQYF. Written as DNA, the CDR3 is TGTGCCAGTAGTATCCCCGGGACAGGGGGTTCCGAGCAGTACTTC.